The table lists the clone carrying this T cell receptor beta chain with a few counts. Its antigen is not known. The sample originates from a study of T cells in Graves' hyperthyroidism and ophthalmopathy. General study points: A 13 V-J model separated ophthalmopathy from stable hyperthyroidism.

The CDR3 spans 16 residues. The V segment lost 0 bases and the J segment 1 base; nucleotides outside the gene matches: 4. Germline V gene data show CDR1 as SGHRS and CDR2 as YFSETQ. Using RNA transcripts as the source, TCR beta CDR3 regions were amplified. TCR CDR3 underwent first-round RT-PCR with the HTBI primer set. Via MiXCR, TCRdb re-called the multiplex PCR reads, giving one row per CDR3 protein. The sample lists hundreds of thousands of distinct CDR3 sequences, over 12% seen once, with about 13% in the top ten. Lactation, pregnancy, other autoimmune disease or uncontrolled infection led to exclusion of patients. Diagnosis rested on symptoms, serum thyroxine and TRAb, thyroid ultrasound, and orbital computed tomography.

V usage is TRBV5-1 and J usage is TRBJ1-2; TRBD1 aligns across 9 bases. The sequence came from a young man with Graves' ophthalmopathy. Sequencing was performed on blood. CDR3 loop: CASSLDGTGFNYGYTF. The CDR3 nucleotides are TGCGCCAGCAGCTTGGACGGGACAGGGTTTAACTATGGCTACACCTTC.